This entry concerns a single T cell receptor beta chain. This entry comes from a study of blood T cell repertoires in COVID-19. Study at large: The United States, Italy and Spain provided the acute and convalescent COVID-19 samples. Sources were T cells, B-cell-depleted T cells, or PBMCs; the material itself was cDNA or gDNA.

Original data processing: Estimates of nucleated cell counts were drawn from the amplification of reference gene primers. Profiling relied on immunoSEQ multiplex PCR, and the TCRdb table lists in-frame clones only, not all of them. V and J calls and clone size are given by that table; D and trimming were obtained from the DNA. The sample shows about 56,000 clones, 84% of them seen only once. The ends were cut back, 3 bases at V and 2 bases at J, with 7 bases in the middle. Per germline, CDR1 MNHEY and CDR2 SMNVEV (reference sequence). This CDR3 has 13 amino acids. Source material: peripheral blood. The chain uses TRBV27 and TRBJ1-2; unclear D gene. The TCR comes from an elderly woman with acute or convalescent COVID-19. CDR3 bases: TGTGCCAGCAGTTTTTCCGCGAACTATGGCTACACCTTC. As protein: CASSFSANYGYTF.